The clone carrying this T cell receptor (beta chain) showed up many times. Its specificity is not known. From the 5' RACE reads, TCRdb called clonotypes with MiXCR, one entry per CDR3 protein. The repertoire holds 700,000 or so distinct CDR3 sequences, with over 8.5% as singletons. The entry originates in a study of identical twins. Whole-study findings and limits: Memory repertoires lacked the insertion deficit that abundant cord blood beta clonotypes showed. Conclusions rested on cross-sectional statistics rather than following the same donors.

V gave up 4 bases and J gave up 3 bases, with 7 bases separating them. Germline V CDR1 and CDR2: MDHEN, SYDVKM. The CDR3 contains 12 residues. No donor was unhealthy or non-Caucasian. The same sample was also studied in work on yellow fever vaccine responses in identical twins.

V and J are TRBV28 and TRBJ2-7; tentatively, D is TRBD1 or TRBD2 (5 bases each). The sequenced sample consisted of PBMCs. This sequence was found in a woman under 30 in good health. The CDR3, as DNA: TGTGCCAGCAGTTGGGACCACTACGAGCAGTACTTC. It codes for CASSWDHYEQYF.